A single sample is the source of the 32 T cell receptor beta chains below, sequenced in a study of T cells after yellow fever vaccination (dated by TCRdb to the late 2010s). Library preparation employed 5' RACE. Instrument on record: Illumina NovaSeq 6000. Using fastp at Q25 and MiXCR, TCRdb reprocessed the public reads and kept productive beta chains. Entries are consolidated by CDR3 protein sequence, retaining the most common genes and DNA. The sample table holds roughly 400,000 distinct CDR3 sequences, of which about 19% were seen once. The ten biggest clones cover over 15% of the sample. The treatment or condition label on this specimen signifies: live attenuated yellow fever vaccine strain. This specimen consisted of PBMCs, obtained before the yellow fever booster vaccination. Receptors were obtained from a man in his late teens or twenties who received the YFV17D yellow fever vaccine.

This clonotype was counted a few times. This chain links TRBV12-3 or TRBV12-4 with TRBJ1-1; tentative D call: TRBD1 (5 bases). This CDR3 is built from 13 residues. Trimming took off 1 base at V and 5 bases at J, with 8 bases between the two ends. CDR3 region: CASSLVGETEAFF. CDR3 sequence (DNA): TGTGCCAGCAGTTTAGTGGGGGAGACTGAAGCTTTCTTT.

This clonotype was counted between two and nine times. The CDR3 DNA reads TGTGCCACGCGAAGGACAGGTTTCACCGGGGAGCTGTTTTTT. Translation: CATRRTGFTGELFF. The chain recombines TRBV15 with TRBJ2-2, with TRBD1 matching over 7 bases. This CDR3 has 14 residues. With V trimmed by 9 bases and J by 4 bases, 8 bases remained unmatched. Germline V gives CDR1 LNHNV, CDR2 YYDKDF (reference sequence).

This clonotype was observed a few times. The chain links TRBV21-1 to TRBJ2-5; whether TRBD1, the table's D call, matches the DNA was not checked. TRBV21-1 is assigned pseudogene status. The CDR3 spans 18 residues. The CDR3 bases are TGTGCCAGCAACTGCAGGTGGTTGGGACAGATAAACCAAGAGACCCAGTACTTC. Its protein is CASNCRWLGQINQETQYF.

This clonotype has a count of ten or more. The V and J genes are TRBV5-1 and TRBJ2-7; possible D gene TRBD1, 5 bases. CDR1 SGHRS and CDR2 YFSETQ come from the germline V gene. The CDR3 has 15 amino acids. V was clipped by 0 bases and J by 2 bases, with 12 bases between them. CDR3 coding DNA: TGCGCCAGCAGCTTGGGTCCAGGGATGGCCTACGAGCAGTACTTC. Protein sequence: CASSLGPGMAYEQYF.

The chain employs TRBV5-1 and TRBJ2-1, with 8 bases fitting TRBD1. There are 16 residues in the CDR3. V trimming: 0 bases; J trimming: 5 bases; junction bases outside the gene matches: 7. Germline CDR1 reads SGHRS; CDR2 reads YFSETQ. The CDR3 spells CASSLAGTGQNNEQFF. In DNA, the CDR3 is TGCGCCAGCAGCTTGGCGGGGACAGGCCAGAACAATGAGCAGTTCTTC.

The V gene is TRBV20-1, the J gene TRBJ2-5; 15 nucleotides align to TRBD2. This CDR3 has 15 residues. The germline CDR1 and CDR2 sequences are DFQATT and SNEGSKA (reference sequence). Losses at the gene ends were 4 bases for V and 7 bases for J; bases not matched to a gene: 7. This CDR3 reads CSATQPGLAGGTQYF. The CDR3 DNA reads TGCAGTGCTACACAGCCGGGACTAGCGGGGGGGACCCAGTACTTC.

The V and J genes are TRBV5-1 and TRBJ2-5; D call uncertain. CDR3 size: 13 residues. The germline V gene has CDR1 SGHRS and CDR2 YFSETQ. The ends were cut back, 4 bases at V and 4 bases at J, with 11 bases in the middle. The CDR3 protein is CASSPSVGETQYF. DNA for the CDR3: TGCGCCAGCAGCCCATCAGTGGGAGAGACCCAGTACTTC. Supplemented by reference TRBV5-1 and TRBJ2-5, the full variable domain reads KAGVTQTPRYLIKTRGQQVTLSCSPISGHRSVSWYQQTPGQGLQFLFEYFSETQRNKGNFPGRFSGRQFSNSRSEMNVSTLELGDSALYLCASSPSVGETQYFGPGTRLLVL.

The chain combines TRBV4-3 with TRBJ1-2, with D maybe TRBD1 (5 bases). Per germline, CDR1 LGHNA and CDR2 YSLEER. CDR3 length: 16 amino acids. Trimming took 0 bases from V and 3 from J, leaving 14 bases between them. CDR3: CASSQDLGRGDYGYTF. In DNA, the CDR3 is TGCGCCAGCAGCCAAGATCTTGGACGGGGCGACTATGGCTACACCTTC.

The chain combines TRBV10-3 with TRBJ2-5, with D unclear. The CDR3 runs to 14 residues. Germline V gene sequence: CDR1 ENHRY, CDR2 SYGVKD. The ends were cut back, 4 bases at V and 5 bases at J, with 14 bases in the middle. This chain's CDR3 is CAISAASPVETQYF. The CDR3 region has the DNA TGTGCCATCAGTGCCGCCAGCCCGGTTGAGACCCAGTACTTC.

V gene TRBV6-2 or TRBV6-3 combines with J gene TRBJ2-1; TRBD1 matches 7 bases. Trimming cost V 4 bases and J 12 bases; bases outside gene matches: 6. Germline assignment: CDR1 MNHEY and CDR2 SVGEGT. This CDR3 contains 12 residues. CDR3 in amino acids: CASSLGGLGQFF. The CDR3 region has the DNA TGTGCCAGCAGTTTAGGGGGCCTAGGGCAGTTCTTC.

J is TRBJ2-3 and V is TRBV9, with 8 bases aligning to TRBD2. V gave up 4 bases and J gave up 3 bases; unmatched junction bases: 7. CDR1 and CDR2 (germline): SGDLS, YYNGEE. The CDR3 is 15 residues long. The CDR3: CASSRTAGGTDTQYF. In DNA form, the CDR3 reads TGTGCCAGCAGCAGGACGGCGGGGGGAACAGATACGCAGTATTTT. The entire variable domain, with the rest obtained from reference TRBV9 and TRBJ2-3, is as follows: DSGVTQTPKHLITATGQRVTLRCSPRSGDLSVYWYQQSLDQGLQFLIQYYNGEERAKGNILERFSAQQFPDLHSELNLSSLELGDSALYFCASSRTAGGTDTQYFGPGTRLTVL.

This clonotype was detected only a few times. CDR3 residues: CASSGRQNTGELFF. The CDR3 nucleotides read TGTGCCAGCAGCGGACGACAGAACACCGGGGAGCTGTTTTTT. The J gene is TRBJ2-2, the V gene TRBV7-2; D uncertain. This CDR3 region has 14 residues. V gave up 5 bases and J gave up 1 base, with 8 bases separating them. Germline-derived CDR1 and CDR2 are SGHTA and FQGNSA.

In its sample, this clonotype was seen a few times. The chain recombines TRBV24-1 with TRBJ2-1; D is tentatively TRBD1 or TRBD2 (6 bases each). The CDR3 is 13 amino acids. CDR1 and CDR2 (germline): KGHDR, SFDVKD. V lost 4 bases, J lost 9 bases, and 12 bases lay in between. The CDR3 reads CATSERGELEQFF. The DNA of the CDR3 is TGTGCCACCAGTGAGAGGGGGGAACTTGAGCAGTTCTTC.

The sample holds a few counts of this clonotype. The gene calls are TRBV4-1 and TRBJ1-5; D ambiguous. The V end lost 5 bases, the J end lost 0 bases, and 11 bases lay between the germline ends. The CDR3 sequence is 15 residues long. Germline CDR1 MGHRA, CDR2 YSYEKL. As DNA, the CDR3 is TGCGCCAGCAGCTCCCGACACTTTAGCAATCAGCCCCAGCATTTT. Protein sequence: CASSSRHFSNQPQHF.

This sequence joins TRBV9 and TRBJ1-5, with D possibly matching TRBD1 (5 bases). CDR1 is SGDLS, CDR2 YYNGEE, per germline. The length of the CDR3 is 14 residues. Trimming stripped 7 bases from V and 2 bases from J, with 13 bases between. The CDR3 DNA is TGTGCCAGCGGGCGGGAAGGGGGCAATCAGCCCCAGCATTTT. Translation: CASGREGGNQPQHF.

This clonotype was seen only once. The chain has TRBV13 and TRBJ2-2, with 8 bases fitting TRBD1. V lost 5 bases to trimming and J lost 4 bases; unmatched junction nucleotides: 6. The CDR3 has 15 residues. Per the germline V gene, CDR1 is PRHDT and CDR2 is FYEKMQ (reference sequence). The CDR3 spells CASSTWTGPTGELFF. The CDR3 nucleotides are TGTGCCAGCAGCACGTGGACAGGGCCCACCGGGGAGCTGTTTTTT.

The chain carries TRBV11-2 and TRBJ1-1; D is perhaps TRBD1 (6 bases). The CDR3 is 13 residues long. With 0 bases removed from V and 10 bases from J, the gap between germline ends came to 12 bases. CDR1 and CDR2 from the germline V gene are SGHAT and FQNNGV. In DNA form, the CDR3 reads TGTGCCAGCAGCTTAGAGCGGGGGCTTCCAGCTTTCTTT. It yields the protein CASSLERGLPAFF.

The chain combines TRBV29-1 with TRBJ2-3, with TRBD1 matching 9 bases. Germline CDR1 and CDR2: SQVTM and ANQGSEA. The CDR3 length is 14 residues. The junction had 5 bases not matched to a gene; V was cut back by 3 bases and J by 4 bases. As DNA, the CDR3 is TGCAGCGTTGAGGGACAGGGTGGGGCAGATACGCAGTATTTT. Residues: CSVEGQGGADTQYF.

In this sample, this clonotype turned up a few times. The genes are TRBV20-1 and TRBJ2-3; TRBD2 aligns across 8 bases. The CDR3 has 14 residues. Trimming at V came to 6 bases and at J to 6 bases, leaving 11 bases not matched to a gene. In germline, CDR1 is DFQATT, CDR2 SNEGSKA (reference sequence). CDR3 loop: CSAPQPLAADTQYF. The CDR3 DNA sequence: TGCAGTGCCCCCCAACCACTAGCGGCGGATACGCAGTATTTT.

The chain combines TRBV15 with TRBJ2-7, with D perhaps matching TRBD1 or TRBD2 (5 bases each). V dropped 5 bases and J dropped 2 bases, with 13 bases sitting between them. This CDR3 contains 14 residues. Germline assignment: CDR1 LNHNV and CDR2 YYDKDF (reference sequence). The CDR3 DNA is TGTGCCACCAGCTTCGGCCAGGGAGCCTACGAGCAGTACGTC. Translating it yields CATSFGQGAYEQYV.

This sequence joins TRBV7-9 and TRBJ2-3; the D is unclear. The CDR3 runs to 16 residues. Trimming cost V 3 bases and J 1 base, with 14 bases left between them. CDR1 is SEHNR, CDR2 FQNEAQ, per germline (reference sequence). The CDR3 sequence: CASSLDLDSGTDTQYF. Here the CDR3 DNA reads TGTGCCAGCAGCTTGGATCTAGATTCGGGCACAGATACGCAGTATTTT.

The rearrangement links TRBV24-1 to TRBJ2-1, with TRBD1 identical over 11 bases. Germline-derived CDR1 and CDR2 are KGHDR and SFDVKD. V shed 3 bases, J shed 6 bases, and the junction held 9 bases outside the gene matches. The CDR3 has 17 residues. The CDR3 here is CATSDPSGTGGINEQFF. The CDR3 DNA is TGTGCCACCAGTGATCCTTCCGGGACAGGGGGGATCAATGAGCAGTTCTTC.

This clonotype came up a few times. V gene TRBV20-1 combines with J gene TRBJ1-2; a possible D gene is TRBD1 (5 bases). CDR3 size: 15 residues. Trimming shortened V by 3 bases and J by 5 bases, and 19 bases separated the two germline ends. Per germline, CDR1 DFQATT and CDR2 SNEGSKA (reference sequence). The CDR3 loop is CSASRTGLGLYGYTF. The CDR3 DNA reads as TGCAGTGCTAGCCGGACCGGCTTGGGGCTATATGGCTACACCTTC.

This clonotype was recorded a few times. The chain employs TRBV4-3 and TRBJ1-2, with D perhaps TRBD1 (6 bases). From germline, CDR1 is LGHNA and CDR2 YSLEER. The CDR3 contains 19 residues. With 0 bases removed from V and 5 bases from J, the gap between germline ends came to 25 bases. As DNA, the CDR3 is TGCGCCAGCAGCCAAGATCAGGGGACGGAACTAGCCTGGGGATATGGCTACACCTTC. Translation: CASSQDQGTELAWGYGYTF.

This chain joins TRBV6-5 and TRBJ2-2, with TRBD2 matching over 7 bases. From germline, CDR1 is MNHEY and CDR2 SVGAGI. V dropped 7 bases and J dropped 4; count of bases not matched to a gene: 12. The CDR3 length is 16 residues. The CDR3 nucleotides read TGTGCCAGCACCTCCCTCGGCGGGGGAATCACCGGGGAGCTGTTTTTT. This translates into CASTSLGGGITGELFF.

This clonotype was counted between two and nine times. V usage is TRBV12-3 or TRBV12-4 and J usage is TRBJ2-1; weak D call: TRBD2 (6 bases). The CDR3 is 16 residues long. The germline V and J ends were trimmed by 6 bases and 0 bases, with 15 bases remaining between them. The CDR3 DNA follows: TGTGCCAGCAGGGGAGCCGGGACTCGCTCCTACAATGAGCAGTTCTTC. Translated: CASRGAGTRSYNEQFF.

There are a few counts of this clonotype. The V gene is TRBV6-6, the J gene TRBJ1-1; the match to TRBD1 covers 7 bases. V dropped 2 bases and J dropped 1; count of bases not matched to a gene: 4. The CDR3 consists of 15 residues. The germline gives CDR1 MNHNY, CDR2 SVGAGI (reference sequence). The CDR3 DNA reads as TGTGCCAGCAGTTACCCGACAGGGCAGAACACTGAAGCTTTCTTT. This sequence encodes CASSYPTGQNTEAFF.

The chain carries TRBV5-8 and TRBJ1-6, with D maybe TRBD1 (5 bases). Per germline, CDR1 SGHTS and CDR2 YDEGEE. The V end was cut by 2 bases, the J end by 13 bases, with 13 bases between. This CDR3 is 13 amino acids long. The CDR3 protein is CASSLSGLGPLHF. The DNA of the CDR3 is TGTGCCAGCAGCTTATCGGGACTGGGGCCCCTCCACTTT.

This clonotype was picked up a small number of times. Here the CDR3 DNA reads TGCGCCAGCAGGTTCCTCACAGGGACTCCAATCTATGGCTACACCTTC. Protein: CASRFLTGTPIYGYTF. V and J are TRBV5-1 and TRBJ1-2, with a weak D call TRBD1 (6 bases). V was trimmed by 5 bases and J by 4 bases, leaving 21 bases between them. This CDR3 comprises 16 residues. Per the germline V gene, CDR1 is SGHRS and CDR2 is YFSETQ.

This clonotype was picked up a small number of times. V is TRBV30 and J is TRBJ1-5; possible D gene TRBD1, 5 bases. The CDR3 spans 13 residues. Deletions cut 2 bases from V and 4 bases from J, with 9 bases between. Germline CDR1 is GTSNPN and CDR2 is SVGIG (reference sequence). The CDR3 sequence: CAWSPGPNQPQHF. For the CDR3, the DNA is TGTGCCTGGAGTCCGGGACCGAATCAGCCCCAGCATTTT.

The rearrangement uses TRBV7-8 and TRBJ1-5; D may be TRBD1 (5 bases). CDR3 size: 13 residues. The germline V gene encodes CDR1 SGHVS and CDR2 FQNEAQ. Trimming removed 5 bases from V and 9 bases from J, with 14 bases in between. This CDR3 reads CASSDNLGTPQHF. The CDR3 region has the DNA TGTGCCAGCAGCGACAACCTCGGGACGCCCCAGCATTTT. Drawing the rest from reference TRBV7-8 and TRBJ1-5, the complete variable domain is GAGVSQSPRYKVAKRGQDVALRCDPISGHVSLFWYQQALGQGPEFLTYFQNEAQLDKSGLPSDRFFAERPEGSVSTLKIQRTQQEDSAVYLCASSDNLGTPQHFGDGTRLSIL.

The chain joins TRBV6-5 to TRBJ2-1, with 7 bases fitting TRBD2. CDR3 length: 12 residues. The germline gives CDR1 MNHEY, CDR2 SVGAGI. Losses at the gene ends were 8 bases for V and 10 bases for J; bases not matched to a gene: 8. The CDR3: CASSGGGWEQFF. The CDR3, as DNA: TGTGCCAGCTCGGGAGGAGGGTGGGAGCAGTTCTTC.